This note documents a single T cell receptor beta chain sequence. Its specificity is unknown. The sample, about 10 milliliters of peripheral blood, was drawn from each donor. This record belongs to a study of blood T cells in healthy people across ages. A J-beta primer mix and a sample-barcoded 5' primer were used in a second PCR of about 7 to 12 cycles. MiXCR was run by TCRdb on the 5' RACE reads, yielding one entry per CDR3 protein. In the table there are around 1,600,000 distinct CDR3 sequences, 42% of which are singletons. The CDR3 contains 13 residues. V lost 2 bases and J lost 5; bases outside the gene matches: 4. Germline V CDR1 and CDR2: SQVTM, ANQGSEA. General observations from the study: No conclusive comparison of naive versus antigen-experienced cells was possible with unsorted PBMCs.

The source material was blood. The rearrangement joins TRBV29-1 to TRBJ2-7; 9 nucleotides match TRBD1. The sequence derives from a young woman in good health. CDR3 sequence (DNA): TGCAGCGTTGAACCGGGACAGGGCCACGAGCAGTACTTC. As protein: CSVEPGQGHEQYF.